This T cell receptor beta chain stems from a study of shared clonotypes between healthy human individuals. Only one count was recorded for this clone. TCRdb's copy holds only in-frame clones and misses some; the assay was immunoSEQ multiplex PCR. The sample has roughly 770,000 clones, 95% to 97% seen once; the top ten hold around 0.21%. CDR3 length: 15 amino acids. Trimming removed 0 bases from V and 2 bases from J, with 8 bases in between. The germline V gene has CDR1 ENHRY and CDR2 SYGVKD. It was CD45RO-negative cells, positively selected for CCR7, that made up naive CD8 cells, with terminally differentiated effector memory CD45RA+ cells excluded.

The rearrangement links TRBV10-3 to TRBJ2-1; weak D call: TRBD1 (5 bases). The TCR originated in a man aged 25-45 years in good health. The material sequenced was naive CD8+ T cells sorted from blood. This CDR3 reads CAISESRQTYNEQFF. CDR3 nucleotides: TGTGCCATCAGTGAGTCTCGACAGACCTACAATGAGCAGTTCTTC.